These 25 T cell receptor beta chains originate from one sample sequenced in a study of T-cell reconstitution after alpha-beta-depleted transplantation in children. Unique molecular identifiers were incorporated into the prepared TCRbeta library. TCRdb itself ran the PCR reads through MiXCR, one entry per CDR3 protein. The top ten hold around 30% of the sample, which has about a million distinct CDR3 sequences, 25% to 30% seen once. The sequenced sample was PBMCs, mostly from graft donor cells, obtained 360 days after TCRalphabeta/CD19-depleted stem cell transplant. The origin of the receptors is a boy in the first two years of life who had a stem cell transplant for SCID, so the T cells may come from the graft donor.

This clonotype was seen a few times. V and J are TRBV19 and TRBJ2-1; D is unclear. V was trimmed by 3 bases and J by 9 bases, leaving 12 bases between them. The germline CDR1 and CDR2 sequences are LNHDA and SQIVND (reference sequence). This CDR3 is built from 13 residues. The CDR3 protein is CASSIFLWGEQFF. The CDR3 nucleotides read TGTGCCAGTAGTATTTTTCTTTGGGGTGAGCAGTTCTTC.

The chain couples TRBV6-2 or TRBV6-3 to TRBJ1-5; maybe TRBD1 (6 bases). From germline, CDR1 is MNHEY and CDR2 SVGEGT. The CDR3 covers 14 residues. Trimming took 7 bases from V and 5 from J, leaving 15 bases between them. The CDR3 DNA follows: TGTGCCAGCACCCAACAGGGTGAGGATCAGCCCCAGCATTTT. Its protein product is CASTQQGEDQPQHF.

The V call is TRBV18, the J call TRBJ2-1; D call uncertain. Germline CDR1 and CDR2: KGHSH and LQKENI. V was shortened by 3 bases and J by 5 bases, with 8 bases between the two germline ends. There are 13 residues in the CDR3. The CDR3 spells CASSPLPDNEQFF. In DNA, the CDR3 is TGTGCCAGCTCACCTCTTCCAGACAATGAGCAGTTCTTC.

DNA for the CDR3: TGTGCCAGCAGAGACGGGACAGGGGGGTACGAGCAGTACTTC. As protein: CASRDGTGGYEQYF. This chain connects TRBV6-1 to TRBJ2-7; 11 bases line up with TRBD1. The germline gives CDR1 MNHNS, CDR2 SASEGT. The ends lost 6 bases at V and 4 bases at J; junction bases unmatched: 5. The CDR3 runs 14 residues.

This clonotype was found a few times. V usage is TRBV5-1 and J usage is TRBJ2-3, with a possible D match to TRBD2 (6 bases). CDR3 length: 17 amino acids. Germline CDR1 is SGHRS and CDR2 is YFSETQ. V shed 4 bases and J shed 6 bases, with 24 bases lying between them. CDR3 amino acids: CASSHQGGTGVMDTQYF. The CDR3 DNA is TGCGCCAGCAGCCACCAGGGCGGGACGGGGGTCATGGATACGCAGTATTTT.

V and J are TRBV18 and TRBJ2-5; possibly TRBD1 for D (6 bases). The germline V and J ends were trimmed by 10 bases and 2 bases, with 14 bases remaining between them. The germline CDR1 and CDR2 sequences are KGHSH and LQKENI. The CDR3 has 13 amino acids. The CDR3 DNA is TGTGCCACCCAAAGGACAGCTCAAGAGACCCAGTACTTC. Translated, it gives CATQRTAQETQYF.

This rearrangement joins TRBV20-1 to TRBJ2-1; D is tentatively TRBD1 or TRBD2 (6 bases each). This CDR3 spans 17 amino acids. Trimming shortened V by 2 bases and J by 0 bases, and 17 bases separated the two germline ends. Germline-derived CDR1 and CDR2 are DFQATT and SNEGSKA (reference sequence). CDR3 amino acids: CSARWGLRGASYNEQFF. The CDR3 nucleotides are TGCAGTGCTAGATGGGGCCTTAGGGGGGCCTCCTACAATGAGCAGTTCTTC.

The rearrangement links TRBV6-5 to TRBJ2-7, with TRBD2 identical over 9 bases. This CDR3 is built from 16 residues. Germline loops: CDR1 MNHEY, CDR2 SVGAGI. The ends lost 0 bases at V and 0 bases at J; junction bases unmatched: 3. This CDR3 reads CASSYSIAGASYEQYF. In DNA, the CDR3 is TGTGCCAGCAGTTACTCGATAGCGGGGGCCTCCTACGAGCAGTACTTC.

This clonotype was counted only a few times. V usage is TRBV5-6 and J usage is TRBJ2-1, with 11 bases that match TRBD2. J gave up 7 bases and V 0 bases, and 3 bases lay outside the gene matches. This CDR3 region has 15 residues. Germline V gene lookup returns CDR1 SGHDT and CDR2 YYEEEE. In nucleotides, the CDR3 is TGTGCCAGCAGCTTGGGACTAGCGGGGAGGAATGAGCAGTTCTTC. It specifies CASSLGLAGRNEQFF.

The chain joins TRBV6-1 to TRBJ2-5, with 7 nucleotides matching TRBD2. Unmatched junction bases numbered 6, after V lost 6 bases and J lost 2 bases. The CDR3 contains 14 residues. The V gene's germline CDR1 is MNHNS and CDR2 SASEGT. The CDR3 reads CASRAGRLQETQYF. The CDR3 DNA reads as TGTGCCAGCAGAGCGGGACGGTTACAAGAGACCCAGTACTTC.

The J gene is TRBJ1-6, the V gene TRBV25-1; 11 bases map to TRBD1. V was clipped by 2 bases and J by 4 bases; unmatched bases: 4. The CDR3 is made up of 17 amino acids. Germline CDR1 MGHDK, CDR2 SYGVNS. CDR3 sequence (DNA): TGTGCCAGCAGTGAAGATGGGACAGGGGGATATAATTCACCCCTCCACTTT. This gives the protein CASSEDGTGGYNSPLHF.

This clonotype was counted ten times or more. V usage is TRBV4-2 and J usage is TRBJ2-3; 7 bases are shared with TRBD1. With V trimmed by 4 bases and J by 2 bases, 6 bases remained unmatched. The CDR3 is 15 amino acids. The germline V gene encodes CDR1 LGHNA and CDR2 YNFKEQ. The CDR3 spells CASSRNGQDTDTQYF. In DNA form, the CDR3 reads TGTGCCAGCAGCCGAAACGGACAGGACACAGATACGCAGTATTTT.

The chain uses TRBV20-1 and TRBJ2-7, with D unclear. This CDR3 is built from 14 residues. V shed 6 bases and J shed 2 bases, with 17 bases lying between them. Germline values: CDR1 DFQATT, CDR2 SNEGSKA (reference sequence). As DNA, the CDR3 is TGCAGTGCAAACCTGGTCGGGCAGACCTACGAGCAGTACTTC. It translates to CSANLVGQTYEQYF.

This clonotype was seen repeatedly, ten times or more. The chain employs TRBV29-1 and TRBJ2-5; weak D call: TRBD1 (6 bases). Trimming removed 6 bases from V and 4 bases from J, with 15 bases in between. The CDR3 runs 13 residues. From germline, CDR1 is SQVTM and CDR2 ANQGSEA. The CDR3 nucleotides are TGCAGCGTCTCCAGGGGATCCCCAGAGACCCAGTACTTC. Protein: CSVSRGSPETQYF.

V and J are TRBV20-1 and TRBJ1-2; maybe TRBD1 (5 bases). V was trimmed by 0 bases and J by 5 bases, leaving 10 bases between them. The CDR3 sequence is 13 residues long. Germline CDR1 and CDR2: DFQATT and SNEGSKA (reference sequence). CDR3 DNA sequence: TGCAGTGCTAGAGATCGACAGACTTATGGCTACACCTTC. This translates into CSARDRQTYGYTF.

This clonotype was counted between two and nine times. Written as DNA, the CDR3 is TGCGCCAGCAGCTGGAACAGGGGCCTCGATGAGCAGTTCTTC. Its translation is CASSWNRGLDEQFF. The chain carries TRBV5-1 and TRBJ2-1; 7 bases align to TRBD1. CDR1 is SGHRS, CDR2 YFSETQ, per germline. Trimming removed 3 bases from V and 8 bases from J; junction bases left unmatched: 8. The CDR3 has 14 amino acids.

In this sample, this clonotype turned up a few times. J is TRBJ2-3 and V is TRBV29-1; a weak D match, TRBD1 (5 bases). This CDR3 is built from 15 residues. CDR1 SQVTM and CDR2 ANQGSEA come from the germline V gene. Trimming pared 3 bases from V and 6 bases from J, leaving 19 bases between. In DNA form, the CDR3 reads TGCAGCGTTGAGGGTAGGGGCGCCTCCCCGGATACGCAGTATTTT. It encodes CSVEGRGASPDTQYF.

V is TRBV10-3 and J is TRBJ2-3, with D possibly TRBD1 on 6 matching bases. In germline, CDR1 is ENHRY, CDR2 SYGVKD. The germline V and J ends were trimmed by 6 bases and 1 base, with 14 bases remaining between them. The CDR3 spans 15 residues. CDR3 region: CAIRGWAGGTDTQYF. The CDR3, as DNA: TGTGCCATCAGGGGGTGGGCAGGGGGCACAGATACGCAGTATTTT.

This clonotype was detected only a few times. CDR3 DNA: TGCAGCGTTGAAGGGGGCAGGGTGAACGAGCAGTACTTC. This encodes CSVEGGRVNEQYF. This chain uses TRBV29-1 with TRBJ2-7; D is perhaps TRBD1 (5 bases). V lost 1 base to trimming and J lost 5 bases, with 12 bases between them. Germline V lookup: CDR1 SQVTM, CDR2 ANQGSEA. There are 13 residues in the CDR3.

The J gene is TRBJ2-7, the V gene TRBV14; D remains unclear. The CDR3 runs 13 residues. CDR1 is SGHDN, CDR2 FVKESK, per germline. V lost 1 base and J 7 bases, leaving 11 bases between the germline ends. The CDR3 bases are TGTGCCAGCAGCCAAGGCGGATTCCGGGAGCAGTACTTC. It encodes CASSQGGFREQYF.

The chain is built from TRBV11-2 and TRBJ2-7; TRBD1 might be the D (6 bases). The CDR3 has 16 amino acids. The ends were cut back, 6 bases at V and 6 bases at J, with 24 bases in the middle. CDR1 and CDR2 (germline): SGHAT, FQNNGV. The CDR3 reads CASRPTGTTQSGEQYF. The CDR3 nucleotides read TGTGCCAGCAGACCTACCGGGACAACCCAGTCAGGCGAGCAGTACTTC.

This clonotype was recorded at least ten times. The genes are TRBV12-3 or TRBV12-4 and TRBJ2-1, with 16 bases matching TRBD2. After removal of 7 bases from V and 6 bases from J, the junction contained 9 bases not matched to a gene. CDR3 length equals 17 residues. The CDR3 reads CASIPGLAGGKGNEQFF. In DNA form, the CDR3 reads TGTGCCAGCATCCCGGGACTAGCGGGGGGGAAGGGCAATGAGCAGTTCTTC.

This clonotype was observed a handful of times. The chain combines TRBV20-1 with TRBJ2-7; TRBD1 matches 10 bases. V dropped 3 bases and J dropped 5; count of bases not matched to a gene: 10. Germline V gene lookup returns CDR1 DFQATT and CDR2 SNEGSKA (reference sequence). The CDR3 totals 15 residues. The CDR3 loop reads CSASGRGTGAHEQYF. The CDR3 DNA reads as TGCAGTGCTAGCGGGAGGGGGACAGGGGCCCACGAGCAGTACTTC.

At least ten counts were recorded for this clonotype. V gene TRBV5-1 combines with J gene TRBJ2-5, with a possible D match to TRBD1 (5 bases). The germline V gene encodes CDR1 SGHRS and CDR2 YFSETQ. Trimming stripped 0 bases from V and 5 bases from J, with 8 bases between. The CDR3 contains 13 residues. The chain's CDR3 is CASSLAAGETQYF. CDR3 nucleotides: TGCGCCAGCAGCTTGGCCGCAGGGGAGACCCAGTACTTC.

This chain joins TRBV7-2 and TRBJ2-1, with 7 bases that match TRBD1. CDR1 and CDR2 (germline): SGHTA, FQGNSA. The V and J ends lost 0 bases and 3 bases, in that order; junction bases with no gene match: 5. This CDR3 spans 16 amino acids. For the CDR3, the DNA is TGTGCCAGCAGCTTAGCCCCGGCAGGGGGCTACAATGAGCAGTTCTTC. Its translation: CASSLAPAGGYNEQFF.